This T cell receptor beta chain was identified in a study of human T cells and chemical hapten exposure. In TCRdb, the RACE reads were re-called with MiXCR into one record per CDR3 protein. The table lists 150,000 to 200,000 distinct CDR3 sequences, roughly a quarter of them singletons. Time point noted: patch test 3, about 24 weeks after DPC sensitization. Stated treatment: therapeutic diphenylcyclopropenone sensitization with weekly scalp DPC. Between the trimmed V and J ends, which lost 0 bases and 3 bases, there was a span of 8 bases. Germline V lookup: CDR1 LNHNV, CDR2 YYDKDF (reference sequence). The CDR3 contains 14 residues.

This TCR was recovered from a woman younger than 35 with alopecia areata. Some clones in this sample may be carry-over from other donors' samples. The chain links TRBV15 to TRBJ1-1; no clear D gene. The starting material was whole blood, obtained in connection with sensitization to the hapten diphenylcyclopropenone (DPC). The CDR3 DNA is TGTGCCACCAGCAGAGACGGGCCAGACACTGAAGCTTTCTTT. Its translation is CATSRDGPDTEAFF.